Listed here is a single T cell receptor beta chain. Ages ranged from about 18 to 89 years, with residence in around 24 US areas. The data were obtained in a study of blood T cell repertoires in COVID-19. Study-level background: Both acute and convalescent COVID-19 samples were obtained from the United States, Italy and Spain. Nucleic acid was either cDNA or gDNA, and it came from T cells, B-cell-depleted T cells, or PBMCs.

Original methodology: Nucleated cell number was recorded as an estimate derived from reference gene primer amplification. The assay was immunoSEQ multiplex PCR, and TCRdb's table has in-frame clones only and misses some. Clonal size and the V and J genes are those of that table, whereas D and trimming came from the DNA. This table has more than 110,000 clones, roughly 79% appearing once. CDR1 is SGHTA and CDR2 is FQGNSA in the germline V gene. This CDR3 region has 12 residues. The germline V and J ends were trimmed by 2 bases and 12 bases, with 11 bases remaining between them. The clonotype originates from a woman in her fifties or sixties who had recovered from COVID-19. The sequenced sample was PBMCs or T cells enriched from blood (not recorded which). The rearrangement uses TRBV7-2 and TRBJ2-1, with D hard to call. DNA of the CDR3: TGTGCCAGCAGCTTATTTCCTAGTTCGCAGTTCTTC. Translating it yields CASSLFPSSQFF. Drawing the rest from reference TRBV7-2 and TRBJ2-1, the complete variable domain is GAGVSQSPSNKVTEKGKDVELRCDPISGHTALYWYRQSLGQGLEFLIYFQGNSAPDKSGLPSDRFSAERTGGSVSTLTIQRTQQEDSAVYLCASSLFPSSQFFGPGTRLTVL.